This passage covers 11 T cell receptor beta chains from one sample sequenced in a study of CXCR3-negative and CXCR3-positive naive CD8 T cells. Libraries of TRB cDNA were made by 5' RACE and carried UMIs. TCRdb re-called the 5' RACE reads and shows each CDR3 protein once, DNA omitted. Its table lists over 45,000 distinct CDR3 sequences. Sequenced material: naive CXCR3- CD8+ T cells from blood. Regarding subset: CD45RO-CCR7+CD27+CD95- naive CD8+ T cells lacking CXCR3 (TNR3-). These receptor sequences come from a human donor in good health. Some clones in this sample may be carry-over from other donors' samples.

The chain couples TRBV10-3 to TRBJ2-3; lacking DNA, the TRBD2 call made by TCRdb goes unchecked. Germline V CDR1 and CDR2: ENHRY, SYGVKD. The CDR3 has 16 residues. The CDR3 protein is CAISPFLADPTDTQYF.

This rearrangement joins TRBV19 to TRBJ2-7; TCRdb picks TRBD1, but there is no DNA to check that call. The CDR3 runs to 14 residues. Germline CDR1 LNHDA, CDR2 SQIVND (reference sequence). The CDR3 is CASSIGDNTYEQYF.

J is TRBJ1-2 and V is TRBV20-1; TCRdb's assignment of TRBD1 cannot be checked, as there is no DNA. Per germline, CDR1 DFQATT and CDR2 SNEGSKA (reference sequence). The CDR3 is 14 amino acids. The CDR3 region is CSARTHEDIGDYTF.

V is TRBV5-1 and J is TRBJ2-1. The CDR3 runs to 11 residues. Germline CDR1 and CDR2: SGHRS and YFSETQ. CDR3 residues: CASSLNNEQFF.

The V and J genes are TRBV23-1 and TRBJ2-5. TRBV23-1 counts as an open reading frame of uncertain function. The CDR3 has 15 residues. The CDR3 loop is CASSQSLDIQETQYF.

The rearrangement joins TRBV5-1 to TRBJ1-2. Germline assignment: CDR1 SGHRS and CDR2 YFSETQ. This CDR3 region has 16 residues. This CDR3 is CASSLPQQGGDYGYTF.

The chain carries TRBV4-3 and TRBJ2-7; TCRdb's D gene call, TRBD1, goes unchecked for lack of DNA. CDR1 and CDR2 from the germline V gene are LGHNA and YSLEER. The CDR3 length is 16 residues. The chain's CDR3 is CASSQDTGQGAYEQYF.

The genes are TRBV29-1 and TRBJ2-5; TCRdb reports TRBD1, a call that lacks DNA to check it against. CDR1 is SQVTM and CDR2 is ANQGSEA in the germline V gene. CDR3 size: 15 residues. The chain's CDR3 is CSVEVWTGHQETQYF.

The chain couples TRBV12-3 or TRBV12-4 to TRBJ2-2; TCRdb selects TRBD1, and the lack of DNA leaves this call unchecked. The CDR3 contains 16 residues. CDR3 sequence reads: CASSPTEGGPTGELFF.

The V and J genes are TRBV13 and TRBJ2-5; TCRdb proposes TRBD1, but this gene call is untestable without DNA. Germline CDR1 and CDR2: PRHDT and FYEKMQ (reference sequence). The CDR3 spans 15 residues. The CDR3 loop reads CASSLAGDISETQYF.

This chain joins TRBV6-6 and TRBJ2-5; lacking DNA, the TRBD1 call made by TCRdb goes unchecked. Germline V lookup: CDR1 MNHNY, CDR2 SVGAGI (reference sequence). The CDR3 runs 15 residues. This chain's CDR3 is CASSSFFDRKETQYF.